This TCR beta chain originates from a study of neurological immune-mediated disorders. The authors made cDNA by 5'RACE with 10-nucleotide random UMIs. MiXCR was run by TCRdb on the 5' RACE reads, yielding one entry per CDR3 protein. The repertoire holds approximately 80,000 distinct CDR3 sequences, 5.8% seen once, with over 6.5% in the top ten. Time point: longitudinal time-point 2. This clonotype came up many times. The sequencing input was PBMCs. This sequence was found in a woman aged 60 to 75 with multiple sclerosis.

Here the CDR3 DNA reads TGTGCCAGCAGCCAAGGGGTCGGCAACTATGGCTACACCTTC. This sequence encodes CASSQGVGNYGYTF. The V gene is TRBV4-2, the J gene TRBJ1-2; no definite D call. Per the germline V gene, CDR1 is LGHNA and CDR2 is YNFKEQ. The V gene lost 1 base and the J gene lost 2 bases, with 8 bases spanning the gap. The CDR3 sequence is 14 residues long.